This TCR beta chain was identified in a study of T cell responses to AZD1222 COVID-19 vaccine. The protocol was immunoSEQ multiplex PCR, while the TCRdb copy is restricted to in-frame clones and leaves out a portion. Of roughly 70,000 clones listed, 85% to 90% were seen once; the top ten hold over 7.5%. Study-level findings and limits: Baseline seropositivity occurred in only six AZD1222 recipients. Regions left unmutated in variants are reportedly the target of nearly half of spike-specific TCRs.

Analyses pooled second doses at about 4 or about 12 weeks. This clone was seen more than once but under ten times. Its specificity is not known. The CDR3 extends over 15 amino acids. Deletions cut 4 bases from V and 3 bases from J, with 12 bases between. Looked up from germline, CDR1 is KGHDR and CDR2 is SFDVKD. The sample in question was peripheral blood, obtained 28 days after the second AZD1222 dose. The rearrangement links TRBV24-1 to TRBJ2-4; tentative D call: TRBD2 (6 bases). The origin of this receptor is an adult who received the AZD1222 COVID-19 vaccine. DNA for the CDR3: TGTGCCACCAGTGAGGAGGGTGTAGGCAAAAACATTCAGTACTTC. As protein: CATSEEGVGKNIQYF.